This TCR beta chain was sequenced during a study of CXCR3-negative and CXCR3-positive naive CD8 T cells. Overall study findings and caveats: Naive cells with CXCR3 showed TRB CDR3s that were more hydrophobic than those in CXCR3-negative naive cells. With surface CD5 comparable between naive subsets, TCR strength was estimated using properties derived from the TRB CDR3.

Naive CD8+ T cells showed a CD45RO-CCR7+CD27+CD95- phenotype. The germline CDR1 and CDR2 sequences are MRHNA and SNTAGT. The CDR3 runs to 13 residues. Comment on this clonotype: The antigen remains unidentified.

UMI labels and 5' RACE were used to prepare the TRB cDNA libraries. TCRdb reprocessed the 5' RACE reads and keeps a single row for each CDR3 protein, giving no DNA. The data include approximately 140,000 distinct CDR3 sequences; the top ten clones carry roughly 0.27%. The chain couples TRBV6-4 to TRBJ1-1. This receptor was obtained from a human donor in good health. Some clones in this sample may be carry-over from other donors' samples. Sequenced sample: naive CXCR3+ CD8+ T cells from blood. As for subset: CD45RO-CCR7+CD27+CD95- naive CD8+ T cells expressing CXCR3 (TNR3+). The CDR3 region is CASSDPETTEAFF.